This T cell receptor beta chain was recovered during a study of shared clonotypes between healthy human individuals. Study details: Samples came from a couple of female and a few male donors aged 18 to 49.

Germline values: CDR1 MGHDK, CDR2 SYGVNS. The CDR3 is 15 residues long. Deletions cut 1 base from V and 1 base from J, with 10 bases between. Method: immunoSEQ multiplex PCR; TCRdb's copy keeps in-frame clones and lacks some. The sample holds around 700,000 clones, roughly 70% seen once. Splitting the CD4+ cells yielded a CD45RA+ naive subset and a CD45RA-negative memory subset. The source is a woman aged 25 to 39 in good health. This chain connects TRBV25-1 to TRBJ2-5; D unresolved. Sequencing was carried out using memory CD4+ T cells sorted from blood. The subset: CD45RA-negative fraction. CDR3 protein: CASSESRAVQETQYF. As DNA, the CDR3 is TGTGCCAGCAGTGAATCTAGGGCGGTCCAAGAGACCCAGTACTTC.